This T cell receptor beta chain was identified in a study of CD8 T cells in ankylosing spondylitis. Notes on the study in general: Ankylosing spondylitis blood appeared to be characterized by a TCR beta motif of roughly eight highly homologous variants. Clones linked to disease, bearing a CD8+ phenotype, were relatively rare in peripheral blood. Reportedly, matched ankylosing spondylitis synovial fluid was significantly enriched for disease-linked clones.

TCRdb re-called the 5' RACE reads through MiXCR, storing one row per CDR3 protein. Among roughly 440,000 distinct CDR3 sequences listed, roughly 15% were seen once. This clonotype was picked up many times. The antigen is not known. The length of the CDR3 is 15 residues. J gave up 5 bases and V 5 bases, and 8 bases lay outside the gene matches. The V call is TRBV12-3 or TRBV12-4, the J call TRBJ2-5; TRBD1 aligns across 10 bases. This clonotype was obtained from a male donor with ankylosing spondylitis. Sequenced: blood, either unsorted or a sorted T cell fraction (not recorded which). CDR3: CASSPRDRGGETQYF. The CDR3 nucleotides are TGTGCCAGCAGTCCCCGGGACAGGGGTGGGGAGACCCAGTACTTC.